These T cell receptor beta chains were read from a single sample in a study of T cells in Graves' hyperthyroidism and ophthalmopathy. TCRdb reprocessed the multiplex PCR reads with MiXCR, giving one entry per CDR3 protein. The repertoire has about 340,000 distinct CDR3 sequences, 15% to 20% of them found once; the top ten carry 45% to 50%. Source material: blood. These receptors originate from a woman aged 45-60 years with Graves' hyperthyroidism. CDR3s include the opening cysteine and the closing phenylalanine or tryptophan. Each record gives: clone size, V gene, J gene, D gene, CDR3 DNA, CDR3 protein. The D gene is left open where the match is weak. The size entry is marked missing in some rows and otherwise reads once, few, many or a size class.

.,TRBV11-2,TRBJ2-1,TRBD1,TGTGCCAGCAACGGACAGGGTGACAATGAGCAGTTCTTC,CASNGQGDNEQFF
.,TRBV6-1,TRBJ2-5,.,TGTGCCAGCAGTGAAGGATACCAAGAGACCCAGTACTTC,CASSEGYQETQYF
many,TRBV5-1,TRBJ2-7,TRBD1,TGCGCCAGCAGCTTGGCCGCGAGACAGGGGTACGAGCAGTACTTC,CASSLAARQGYEQYF
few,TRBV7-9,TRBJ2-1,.,TGTGCCAGCAGCCCCGGGACGCATGAGTATTTAGGGCAGTTCTTC,CASSPGTHEYLGQFF
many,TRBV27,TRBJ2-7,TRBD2,TGTGCCAGCGGACTAGCGGGAGGGGGCGAGCAGTACTTC,CASGLAGGGEQYF
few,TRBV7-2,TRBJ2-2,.,TGTGCCAGCAGCTATTCCAGGGGTTGGGGGGAGCTGTTTTTT,CASSYSRGWGELFF
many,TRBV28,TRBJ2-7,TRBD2,TGTGCCAGCAGTTCTCCCATGACTAGCAGGTACGAGCAGTACTTC,CASSSPMTSRYEQYF
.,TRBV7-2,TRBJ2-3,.,TGTGCCAGCAGCTTAGGATCTCAAGATACGCAGTATTTT,CASSLGSQDTQYF
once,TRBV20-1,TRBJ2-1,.,TGCAGTGCTGTCCGGGACGAAAACAATGAGCAGTTCTTC,CSAVRDENNEQFF
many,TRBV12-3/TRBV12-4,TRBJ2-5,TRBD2,TGTGCCAGCAGTTACTACCGTCGGGAGGGGGAGACCCAGTACTTC,CASSYYRREGETQYF
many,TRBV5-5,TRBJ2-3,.,TGTGCCAGCAGCCTAATGGACAGAGCTAGCACAGATACGCAGTATTTT,CASSLMDRASTDTQYF
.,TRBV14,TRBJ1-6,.,TGTGCCAGCAGCCAAATCGACAGCCCGGGGTCACCCCTCCACTTT,CASSQIDSPGSPLHF
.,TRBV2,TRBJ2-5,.,TGTGCCAGCAGCGAAGGAGCGGCCCAGTACTTC,CASSEGAAQYF
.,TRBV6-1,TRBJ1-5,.,TGTGCCAGCAGTGGGTTCGGGCAGCCCCAGCATTTT,CASSGFGQPQHF
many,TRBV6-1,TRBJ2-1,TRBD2,TGTGCCAGCAGTGGGGGCGGGGGACGCTCCTACAATGAGCAGTTCTTC,CASSGGGGRSYNEQFF
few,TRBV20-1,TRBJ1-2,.,TGCAGTGCTAGGGGTTTTATCTCAGATGGCTACACCTTC,CSARGFISDGYTF
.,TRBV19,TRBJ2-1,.,TGTGCCAGTAGTAAAGGAGGGGGAGTAGTCTACAATGAGCAGTTCTTC,CASSKGGGVVYNEQFF
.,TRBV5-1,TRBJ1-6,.,TGCGCCAGCGGCGGGGGCCTAAGCAATTCACCCCTCCACTTT,CASGGGLSNSPLHF
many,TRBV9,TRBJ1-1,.,TGTGCCAGCAGCCCACCCTTTGGTACCAATGAAGCTTTCTTT,CASSPPFGTNEAFF
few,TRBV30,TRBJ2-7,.,TGTGCCTGGAGTGTAGGAAATTCGGTTGACGAGCAGTACTTC,CAWSVGNSVDEQYF
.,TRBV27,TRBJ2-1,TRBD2,TGTGCCAGCAGAACTAGCGGGGGGCTTTACAATGAGCAGTTCTTC,CASRTSGGLYNEQFF
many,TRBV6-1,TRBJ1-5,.,TGTGCCAGCAGTCGGGGTGGGAATCAGCCCCAGCATTTT,CASSRGGNQPQHF
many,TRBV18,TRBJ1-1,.,TGTGCCAGCTCACCATCCTCGACAGTGAACACTGAAGCTTTCTTT,CASSPSSTVNTEAFF
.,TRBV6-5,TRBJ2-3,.,TGTGCCAGCAGTTTCGGGACTTCAGATACGCAGTATTTT,CASSFGTSDTQYF
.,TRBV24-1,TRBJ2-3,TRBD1,TGTGCCACCGGGAGGACAGGGGGTAGCACAGATACGCAGTATTTT,CATGRTGGSTDTQYF
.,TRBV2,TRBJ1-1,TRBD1,TGTGCCAGCAGTCCCCCGGGACAGGGTAACATTGAAGCTTTCTTT,CASSPPGQGNIEAFF
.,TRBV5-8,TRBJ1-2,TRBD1,TGTGCCAGCAGCACTCAGACAGGGGAAACTTCTGGCTACACCTTC,CASSTQTGETSGYTF
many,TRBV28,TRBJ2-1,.,TGTGCCAGCAGTTTTGCTAGCAGGAATGAGCAGTTCTTC,CASSFASRNEQFF
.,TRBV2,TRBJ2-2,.,TGTGCCAGCAGTTTAGGGTGGTCCGGGGAGCTGTTTTTT,CASSLGWSGELFF
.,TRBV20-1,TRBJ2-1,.,TGCAGTGCTAGAGACTCGACAGGTTATGTTGAGCAGTTCTTC,CSARDSTGYVEQFF
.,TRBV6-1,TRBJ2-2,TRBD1,TGTGCCAGCACTGACGGGTGGACAGGGGCCGGGGAGCTGTTTTTT,CASTDGWTGAGELFF
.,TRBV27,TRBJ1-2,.,TGTGCCAGCAGTTTAACGGGCTCCGGAAGCGCTGGCTACACCTTC,CASSLTGSGSAGYTF
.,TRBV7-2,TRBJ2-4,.,TGTGCCAGCAGCGCAAGGAGGACAGCTCTAGCCAAAAACGTTCAGTACTTC,CASSARRTALAKNVQYF
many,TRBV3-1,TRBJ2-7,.,TGTGCCAGCAGCAAGGGAGGATCCTACGAGCAGTACTTC,CASSKGGSYEQYF
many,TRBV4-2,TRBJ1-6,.,TGTGCCAGCAGCCAAGTGGCGGTCTTCGAGGGGTCACCCCTCCACTTT,CASSQVAVFEGSPLHF
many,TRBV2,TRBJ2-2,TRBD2,TGTGCCAGCAGTGAATGGCTAGCGGGGGTTGCGAACACCGGGGAGCTGTTTTTT,CASSEWLAGVANTGELFF
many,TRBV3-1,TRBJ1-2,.,TGTGCCAGCAGCCCCTTAGAGGGGACGTTAGCCAACTATGGCTACACCTTC,CASSPLEGTLANYGYTF
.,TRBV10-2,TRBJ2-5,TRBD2,TGCGCCAGCAGTGGGTCGGGGGGGCTGCTGGGTGAGACCCAGTACTTC,CASSGSGGLLGETQYF
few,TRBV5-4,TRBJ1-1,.,TGTGCCAGCAGCTGGGTCCCGGGAGAGAACACTGAAGCTTTCTTT,CASSWVPGENTEAFF
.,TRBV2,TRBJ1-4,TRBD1,TGTGCCAGCAGTGGCGGCAGGGGGGCAGAAAAACTGTTTTTT,CASSGGRGAEKLFF